This T cell receptor beta chain emerged from a study of tumor T cells in aggressive B-cell lymphoma. Deletions cut 3 bases from V and 5 bases from J, with 10 bases between. Germline V CDR1 and CDR2: LNHDA, SQIVND (reference sequence). CDR3 length: 13 amino acids. This clone counts as large (0.1 to 1%). Generated by immunoSEQ multiplex PCR, the TCRdb table keeps only in-frame clones and is missing some. This table has approximately 3,000 clones, about 69% appearing once. V gene TRBV19 combines with J gene TRBJ1-2, with D possibly matching TRBD1 (6 bases). This receptor was obtained from an adult with diffuse large B cell lymphoma. Input material: tumor tissue. This chain's CDR3 is CASSIAGQYGYTF. As DNA, the CDR3 is TGTGCCAGTAGTATCGCCGGACAGTATGGCTACACCTTC.